The 10 T cell receptor beta chains given below trace back to one sample, sequenced in a study of control samples from healthy donors and cancer patients. Using immunoSEQ multiplex PCR, the repertoire was profiled, and TCRdb retains in-frame clones only, with some absent. The sample includes 70,000 to 100,000 clones, 90% to 95% of them seen just once. Specimen: blood. The receptor source for this set is a man between 50 and 59 years old in good health.

The rearrangement joins TRBV3-1 (or the pseudogene TRBV3-2) to TRBJ1-6; no clear D. CDR3 length equals 15 residues. Trimming took off 1 base at V and 7 bases at J, with 11 bases between the two ends. Germline-derived CDR1 and CDR2 are LGHDT and YNNKEL (reference sequence). The CDR3 here is CASSQGPDQNSPLHF. The DNA of the CDR3 is TGTGCCAGCAGCCAAGGACCGGATCAAAATTCACCCCTCCACTTT.

This sequence joins TRBV6-5 and TRBJ2-2, with D unresolved. This CDR3 contains 13 residues. CDR1 is MNHEY and CDR2 is SVGAGI in the germline V gene. V dropped 6 bases and J dropped 1 base, with 6 bases sitting between them. The CDR3 DNA reads TGTGCCAGCAGCTACAAGAACACCGGGGAGCTGTTTTTT. Its protein product is CASSYKNTGELFF.

The rearrangement uses TRBV29-1 and TRBJ1-2, with D unclear. CDR3 size: 13 residues. V was clipped by 0 bases and J by 5 bases, with 10 bases between them. CDR1 and CDR2 (germline): SQVTM, ANQGSEA. CDR3 in DNA: TGCAGCGTTGAAGAGTATCAGGCATATGGCTACACCTTC. This sequence encodes CSVEEYQAYGYTF.

V gene TRBV5-4 combines with J gene TRBJ1-2; the D gene is possibly TRBD1 (5 bases). The CDR3 loop spans 14 amino acids. Trimming removed 0 bases from V and 8 bases from J, with 14 bases in between. Germline V CDR1 and CDR2: SGHNT, YYREEE (reference sequence). CDR3 nucleotides: TGTGCCAGCAGCTTGGTAGGGGAGAAGGCAGGCTACACCTTC. Amino acid sequence: CASSLVGEKAGYTF.

This clone has only one observation. The V call is TRBV2, the J call TRBJ2-7; 9 bases are shared with TRBD2. The ends lost 3 bases at V and 2 bases at J; junction bases unmatched: 5. Germline CDR1 and CDR2: SNHLY and FYNNEI. This CDR3 has 15 residues. Here the CDR3 reads CASSEASGAPYEQYF. In DNA form, the CDR3 reads TGTGCCAGCAGTGAGGCTAGCGGGGCCCCCTACGAGCAGTACTTC.

CDR3 in DNA: TGTGCCAGCAGTTTATGGGCTTACAGGGCCCCCTACGAGCAGTACTTC. Protein: CASSLWAYRAPYEQYF. The V gene is TRBV27, the J gene TRBJ2-7, with D possibly TRBD1 on 6 matching bases. The CDR3 sequence is 16 residues long. Germline V gene lookup returns CDR1 MNHEY and CDR2 SMNVEV (reference sequence). Trimming took off 1 base at V and 2 bases at J, with 15 bases between the two ends.

This chain joins TRBV5-1 and TRBJ2-3; possible D gene TRBD2, 7 bases. This CDR3 is 16 amino acids long. V was cut by 0 bases and J by 4 bases, with 15 bases left in between. Germline V gives CDR1 SGHRS, CDR2 YFSETQ. Here the CDR3 DNA reads TGCGCCAGCAGCTTGGAATTTGGCGGGGGCTCAGATACGCAGTATTTT. It translates to CASSLEFGGGSDTQYF.

This chain uses TRBV3-1 (or the pseudogene TRBV3-2) with TRBJ1-1, with TRBD1 as a possible D gene (5 bases). There are 13 residues in the CDR3. Trimming pared 0 bases from V and 12 bases from J, leaving 14 bases between. Germline V lookup: CDR1 LGHDT, CDR2 YNNKEL (reference sequence). CDR3 residues: CASSQDLGGTTFF. For the CDR3, the DNA is TGTGCCAGCAGCCAAGATCTCGGCGGGACGACTTTCTTT.

This clone was picked up a small number of times. The rearrangement links TRBV19 to TRBJ1-5; D ambiguous. Trimming pared 3 bases from V and 2 bases from J, leaving 8 bases between. The CDR3 is 14 amino acids. The germline V gene encodes CDR1 LNHDA and CDR2 SQIVND (reference sequence). The DNA for the CDR3 is TGTGCCAGTAGTATGACGAGTGGCAATCAGCCCCAGCATTTT. It translates to CASSMTSGNQPQHF.

This chain links TRBV19 with TRBJ1-4; possibly TRBD1 for D (5 bases). The CDR3 consists of 14 residues. Germline V gives CDR1 LNHDA, CDR2 SQIVND (reference sequence). V lost 4 bases and J lost 7, with 13 bases in between. The CDR3 protein is CASSNRLAFEKLFF. In nucleotides, the CDR3 is TGTGCCAGTAGTAACAGGCTAGCCTTTGAAAAACTGTTTTTT.